This entry features one TCR beta chain sequence. Its specific antigen is unknown. No quality values exist for individual bases; no much larger clone is one base distant. The immunoSEQ Assay, a bias-controlled multiplex PCR, was used to amplify TCRbeta CDR3 regions from genomic DNA. The study's own analysis went as follows. Within the assay, amplification of reference gene primers was used to estimate how many nucleated cells each sample contained. To quantify the absolute abundance of each unique TCRbeta CDR3 rearrangement, sequence reads were collapsed and filtered. For each sample, productive Simpson clonality was calculated as the square root of Simpson's diversity index over productive rearrangements. The clones in this table, taken by TCRdb from immuneACCESS, are in-frame only. Not every clone is retained; where verified, under half of the shortfall comes from an unresolved V gene, and the cause of the rest is unknown. V and J calls plus clone size are reproduced from that table; the DNA served to infer D and trimming. This sample has some 68,000 clones in its table, and over 75% of those were observed once. The ten largest account for 7.3% of the sample.

This entry belongs to a study of blood T cell repertoires in COVID-19 (dated by TCRdb to about 2020). Study-level background: Collaborator samples came from the United States, Italy and Spain and covered acute and convalescent phases of COVID-19. The prospective study material was composed of cDNA or gDNA derived from T cells, B-cell-depleted T cells, or PBMCs. Subjects who had been exposed to COVID-19, were actively infected with it, or had recovered from it provided the deeply sampled blood TCRbeta repertoires that made up the dataset. The repertoires were released in a freely available public database meant as a resource for research on the immune response to SARS-CoV-2. The samples were drawn from two sources: the first 160 participants of the ongoing ImmuneRACE study, and over 1,000 subjects contributed by 6 global collaborators. A de-identified subject ID, COVID-19 status, age in years and sex were almost always included in the sample metadata. Where available, HLA class I and class II types were obtained from metadata supplied by the sample provider rather than from assay-based typing. Overall results and qualifications from the work: How much clinical and demographic metadata was included differed by source and by participant, and the metadata was provided uncurated.

One collaborating source in Seattle enrolled patients during active infection and followed them longitudinally through the course of disease. Whole blood was collected in K2EDTA tubes by collaborating institutions according to the institutions' own protocols. Collaborator samples were shipped for TCRbeta analysis as frozen whole blood, isolated PBMCs, or DNA extracted from either sample type. Input material: peripheral blood. This receptor was identified in a middle-aged man with COVID-19, enrolled during active disease.

The DNA sequence is given as TGCGCCAGCAGTCGCCGACACCGGCCAAATTCACCCCTCCACTTT. This codes for CASSRRHRPNSPLHF. The rearranged segments are TRBV23-1 and TRBJ1-6; there is no confident call for the D gene. TRBV23-1 is identified as an open reading frame with a role that is uncertain. The CDR3 measures 15 amino acids from cysteine to phenylalanine. The CDR3 DNA has 45 bases and is translated from base 1. A distance of 14 bases separates the germline ends of V and J, which lose 4 bases and 7 bases respectively.